This T cell receptor beta chain was captured in a study of blood T cell repertoires in COVID-19. Study overall: Samples came from the United States, Italy and Spain, spanning acute and convalescent COVID-19. T cells, B-cell-depleted T cells, or PBMCs supplied cDNA or gDNA.

Per the germline V gene, CDR1 is LNHDA and CDR2 is SQIVND (reference sequence). V was cut by 7 bases and J by 8 bases, with 11 bases left in between. This CDR3 region has 12 residues. Generated by immunoSEQ multiplex PCR, the TCRdb table keeps only in-frame clones and is missing some. The data show 200,000 to 250,000 clones, with 65% to 90% seen just once and about 2.4% held by the top ten. Patients in Seattle were enrolled during active infection, then followed longitudinally. The chain is built from TRBV19 and TRBJ1-4; no clear D gene. The clonotype comes from a woman aged 70-85 years with COVID-19, enrolled during active disease. Sequences were obtained from peripheral blood. For the CDR3, the DNA is TGTGCCAGTACCGGGTTGGCAGAAAAACTGTTTTTT. It codes for CASTGLAEKLFF.